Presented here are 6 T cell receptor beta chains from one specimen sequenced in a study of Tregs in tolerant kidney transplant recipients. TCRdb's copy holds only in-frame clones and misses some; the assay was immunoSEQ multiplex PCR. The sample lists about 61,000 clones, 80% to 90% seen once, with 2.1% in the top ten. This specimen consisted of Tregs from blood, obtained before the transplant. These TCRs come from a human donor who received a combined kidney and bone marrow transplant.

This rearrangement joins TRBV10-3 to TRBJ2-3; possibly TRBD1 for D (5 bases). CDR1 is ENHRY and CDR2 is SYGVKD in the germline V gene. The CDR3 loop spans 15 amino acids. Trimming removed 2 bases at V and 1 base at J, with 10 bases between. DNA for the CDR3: TGTGCCATCAGTGAGGCAGGGTTGGGCACAGATACGCAGTATTTT. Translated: CAISEAGLGTDTQYF.

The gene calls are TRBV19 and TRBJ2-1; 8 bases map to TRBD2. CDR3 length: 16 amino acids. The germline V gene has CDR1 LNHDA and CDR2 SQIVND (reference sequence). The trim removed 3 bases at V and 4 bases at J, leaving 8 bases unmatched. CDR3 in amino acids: CASSIRLAGYYNEQFF. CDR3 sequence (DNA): TGTGCCAGTAGTATTCGTTTAGCGGGGTATTACAATGAGCAGTTCTTC.

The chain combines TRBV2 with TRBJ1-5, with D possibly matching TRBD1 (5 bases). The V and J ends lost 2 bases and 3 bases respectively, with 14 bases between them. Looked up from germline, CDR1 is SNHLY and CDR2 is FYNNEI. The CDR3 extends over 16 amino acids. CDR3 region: CASSESARATNQPQHF. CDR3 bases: TGTGCCAGCAGTGAATCTGCCAGGGCGACCAATCAGCCCCAGCATTTT.

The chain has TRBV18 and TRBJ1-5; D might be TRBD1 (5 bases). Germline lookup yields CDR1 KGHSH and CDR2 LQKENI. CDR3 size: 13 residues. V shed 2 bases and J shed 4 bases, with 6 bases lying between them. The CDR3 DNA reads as TGTGCCAGCTCACCAGGGGCGAATCAGCCCCAGCATTTT. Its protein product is CASSPGANQPQHF. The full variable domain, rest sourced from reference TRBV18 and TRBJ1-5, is NAGVMQNPRHLVRRRGQEARLRCSPMKGHSHVYWYRQLPEEGLKFMVYLQKENIIDESGMPKERFSAEFPKEGPSILRIQQVVRGDSAAYFCASSPGANQPQHFGDGTRLSIL.

CDR3 protein: CASSPRGGRSYGYTF. The CDR3, as DNA: TGTGCCAGCAGCCCCCGGGGGGGGCGAAGCTATGGCTACACCTTC. The V gene is TRBV7-2, the J gene TRBJ1-2, with D possibly being TRBD1 (6 bases). The CDR3 has 15 residues. The germline V and J ends were trimmed by 5 bases and 4 bases, with 17 bases remaining between them. In germline, CDR1 is SGHTA, CDR2 FQGNSA.

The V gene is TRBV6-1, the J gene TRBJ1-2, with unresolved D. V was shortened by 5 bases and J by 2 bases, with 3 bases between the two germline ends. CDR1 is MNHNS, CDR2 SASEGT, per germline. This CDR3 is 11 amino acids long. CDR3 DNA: TGTGCCAGCAGTAAAAACTATGGCTACACCTTC. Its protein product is CASSKNYGYTF.